The present entry profiles one T cell receptor (beta chain) with its context. The data originate from a study of blood T cell repertoires in COVID-19. About the study: Acute-phase and convalescent COVID-19 samples originated in the United States, Italy and Spain. In each case, the material was cDNA or gDNA derived from T cells, B-cell-depleted T cells, or PBMCs.

The table came from immunoSEQ multiplex PCR; TCRdb's copy has only in-frame clones and leaves some out. Of about 240,000 clones listed, about 86% are singletons. The CDR3 totals 14 residues. With 6 bases clipped from V and 9 bases from J, the junction kept 6 bases outside the gene matches. Germline loops: CDR1 MNHEY, CDR2 SMNVEV (reference sequence). Source material: peripheral blood. V is TRBV27 and J is TRBJ1-6, with 9 nucleotides matching TRBD1. The receptor was derived from an elderly woman with acute or convalescent COVID-19. As DNA, the CDR3 is TGTGCCAGCAGCCAGACAGGGGGGATTTCACCCCTCCACTTT. It codes for CASSQTGGISPLHF.